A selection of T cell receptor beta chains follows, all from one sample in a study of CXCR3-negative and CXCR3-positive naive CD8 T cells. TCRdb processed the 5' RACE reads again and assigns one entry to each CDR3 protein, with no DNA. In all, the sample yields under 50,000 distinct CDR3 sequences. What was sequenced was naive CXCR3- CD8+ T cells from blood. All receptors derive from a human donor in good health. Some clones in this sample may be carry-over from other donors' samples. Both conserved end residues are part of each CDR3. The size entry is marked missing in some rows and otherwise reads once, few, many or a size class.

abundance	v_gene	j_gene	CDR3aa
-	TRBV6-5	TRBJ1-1	CASSYGRNTEAFF
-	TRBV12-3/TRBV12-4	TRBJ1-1	CASRVHTEAFF
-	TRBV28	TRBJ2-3	CASSFFRDLTDTQYF
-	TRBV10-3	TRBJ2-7	CAISGIVQYEQYF
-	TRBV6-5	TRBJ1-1	CASSYSRVGGYTEAFF
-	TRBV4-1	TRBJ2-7	CASSQIADRGYEQYF
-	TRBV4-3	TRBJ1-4	CASSQGRGGEKLFF
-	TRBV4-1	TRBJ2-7	CASSHDWTGPYEQYF
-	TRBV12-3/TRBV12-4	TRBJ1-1	CASTSVPNTEAFF
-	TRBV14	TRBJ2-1	CASSQGWLLEQFF
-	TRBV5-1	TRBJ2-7	CASSSGTGLEQYF
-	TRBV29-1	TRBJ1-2	CSVDGAGVGYTF
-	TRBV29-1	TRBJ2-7	CSVWGADYGQYF
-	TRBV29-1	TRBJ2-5	CSAEGTGALETQYF
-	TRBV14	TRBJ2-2	CASAVSTLTGELFF
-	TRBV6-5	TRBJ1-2	CASSSGSGTGYGYGYTF
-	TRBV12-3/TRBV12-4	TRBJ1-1	CASSLGPGTGNTEAFF
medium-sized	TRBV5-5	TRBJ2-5	CASSVGGDIQETQYF
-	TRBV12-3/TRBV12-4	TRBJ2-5	CASTHSGGVPRETQYF
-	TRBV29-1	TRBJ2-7	CSVVGLTASYEQYF
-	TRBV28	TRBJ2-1	CASSATRGPSYNEQFF
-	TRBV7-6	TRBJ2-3	CASSLDRLYTDTQYF
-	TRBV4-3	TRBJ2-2	CASSQEAPGQAGELFF
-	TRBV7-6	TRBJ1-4	CASSPSGGAQEKLFF
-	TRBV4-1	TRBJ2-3	CASQLAGGLETTDTQYF
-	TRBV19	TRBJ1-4	CASSTDGPVATNEKLFF
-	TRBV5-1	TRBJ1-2	CASSTGPTSETNYGYTF
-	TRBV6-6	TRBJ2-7	CASSYSKAGRYEQYF
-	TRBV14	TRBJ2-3	CASSPYLAGEVDTQYF
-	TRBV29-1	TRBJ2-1	CSVGSGQGSNEQFF
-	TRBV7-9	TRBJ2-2	CASSRPGTGFGNTGELFF
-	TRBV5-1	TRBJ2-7	CTSSFTEPSGASSYEQYF
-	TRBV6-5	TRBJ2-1	CANSTDLGGGAKFF
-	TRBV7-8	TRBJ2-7	CASSVGSSYEQYF
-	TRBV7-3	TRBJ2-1	CASSLLAGGLNEQFF
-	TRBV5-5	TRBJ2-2	CASSGSDRANTGELFF
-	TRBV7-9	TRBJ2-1	CASSRVQVYREGNEQFF
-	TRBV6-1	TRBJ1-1	CASSEEGTGGTEAFF
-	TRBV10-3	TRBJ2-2	CAISPDGEVVGELFF
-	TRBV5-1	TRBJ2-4	CASSSESDRVGNIQYF
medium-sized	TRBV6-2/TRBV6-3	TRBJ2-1	CASSSTWSVTHEQFF
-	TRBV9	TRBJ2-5	CASSPGTNQETQYF
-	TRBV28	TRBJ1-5	CASSLGETAGNQPQHF
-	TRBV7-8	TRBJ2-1	CASSFGLAHNEQFF
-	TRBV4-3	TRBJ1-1	CASSRGQLGNTEAFF
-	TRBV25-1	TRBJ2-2	CASSEGGELFF
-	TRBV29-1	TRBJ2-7	CSVEDASNYEQYF
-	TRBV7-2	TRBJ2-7	CASSASGLVTYEQYF
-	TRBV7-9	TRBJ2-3	CASSQVWTGTDTQYF
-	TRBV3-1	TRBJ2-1	CASSKIRDSISNEQFF
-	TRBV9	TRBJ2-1	CASSLQGAGAYNEQFF
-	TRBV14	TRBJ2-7	CASSQDGRDSSYEQYF
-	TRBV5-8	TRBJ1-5	CASSPGQGGNQPQHF
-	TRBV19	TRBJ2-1	CASSIPRNEQFF
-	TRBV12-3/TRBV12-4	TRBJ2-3	CASSFVLARADTQYF
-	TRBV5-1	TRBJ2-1	CASSSGTGGAVEQFF
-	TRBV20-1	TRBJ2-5	CSARGQGEVETQYF
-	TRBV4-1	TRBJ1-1	CASSQHSPLDTEAFF
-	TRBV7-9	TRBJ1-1	CASSLEWQGGSMNTEAFF
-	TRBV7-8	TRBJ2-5	CASSPGTSGRATETQYF